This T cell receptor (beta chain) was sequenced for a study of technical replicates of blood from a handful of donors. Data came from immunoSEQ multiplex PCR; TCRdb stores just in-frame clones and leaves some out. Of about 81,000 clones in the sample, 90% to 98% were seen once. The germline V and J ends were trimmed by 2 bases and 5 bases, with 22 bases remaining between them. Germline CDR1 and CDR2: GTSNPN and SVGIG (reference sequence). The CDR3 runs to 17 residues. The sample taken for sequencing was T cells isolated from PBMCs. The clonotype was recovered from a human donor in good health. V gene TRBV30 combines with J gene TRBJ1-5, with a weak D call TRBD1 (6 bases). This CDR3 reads CAWSPSYPRDTDQPQHF. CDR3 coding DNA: TGTGCCTGGAGTCCATCGTACCCCCGGGACACCGATCAGCCCCAGCATTTT.